Here is one TCR beta chain with its context. The repertoire was sequenced with immunoSEQ multiplex PCR; TCRdb's copy has only in-frame clones and lacks some. Of roughly 26,000 clones detected, 80% to 90% appear once; the ten largest clones hold around 23%. This entry comes from a study of siplizumab effects on memory and regulatory T cells. The CDR3 runs to 16 residues. V was clipped by 1 base and J by 7 bases, with 17 bases between them. Looked up from germline, CDR1 is GTSNPN and CDR2 is SVGIG (reference sequence). This sequence joins TRBV30 and TRBJ1-6; maybe TRBD1 (5 bases). The clonotype originates from a human donor in good health. The sequenced sample was memory CD4+ T cells sorted from blood. The DNA of the CDR3 is TGTGCCTGGAGTGCCCTGATGGGTAGGGGCAATTCACCCCTCCACTTT. Its translation: CAWSALMGRGNSPLHF.